Shown below are 19 T cell receptor beta chains from a single sample sequenced in a study of glioma-infiltrating T cells. TCR alpha and beta CDR3 regions were amplified from RNA using iRepertoire nested multiplex PCR. TCRdb reanalysed the multiplex PCR reads using MiXCR and keeps one entry per CDR3 protein. This table has approximately 190,000 distinct CDR3 sequences, roughly a third appearing once. Sequencing used glioma tissue, nonneoplastic brain tissue, or PBMCs (not recorded which). These receptors came from a human donor with low-grade glioma or glioblastoma, undergoing nonglioma brain surgery, or in good health (not recorded which).

The rearrangement links TRBV7-9 to TRBJ2-2, with 7 bases aligning to TRBD2. The germline CDR1 and CDR2 sequences are SEHNR and FQNEAQ (reference sequence). CDR3 length: 15 amino acids. The V segment lost 5 bases and the J segment 4 bases; nucleotides outside the gene matches: 7. The CDR3 here is CASSQAGRSTGELFF. CDR3 in DNA: TGTGCCAGCAGCCAGGCCGGGAGGAGCACCGGGGAGCTGTTTTTT.

The table lists this clonotype with many counts. The J gene is TRBJ1-2, the V gene TRBV20-1; D may be TRBD1 (5 bases). The CDR3 length is 13 residues. CDR1 is DFQATT, CDR2 SNEGSKA, per germline (reference sequence). The V and J ends lost 0 bases and 7 bases respectively, with 12 bases between them. CDR3 DNA sequence: TGCAGTGCTAGAGATCTCGGGGACTCTGGCTACACCTTC. Its protein product is CSARDLGDSGYTF.

This clonotype was counted between two and nine times. The gene calls are TRBV5-1 and TRBJ1-2; TRBD1 might be the D (5 bases). The ends were cut back, 4 bases at V and 0 bases at J, with 13 bases in the middle. The CDR3 has 15 amino acids. Germline V gene data show CDR1 as SGHRS and CDR2 as YFSETQ. Here the CDR3 DNA reads TGCGCCAGCAGCCCGGAGTGGGGCGCTAACTATGGCTACACCTTC. Protein: CASSPEWGANYGYTF.

Turning to this clonotype: Since no conserved phenylalanine or tryptophan closes the CDR3, a read error is the likely cause. The V and J genes are TRBV6-2 or TRBV6-3 and TRBJ2-7; D is undetermined. The germline V gene has CDR1 MNHEY and CDR2 SVGEGT. The CDR3 covers 14 residues. CDR3 nucleotide sequence: TGTGTCAGCAGTTACTATCGGTTAGCCTACGAGCAGTACTCC. Protein sequence: CVSSYYRLAYEQYS.

Turning to this clonotype: A much larger clonotype is one base distant, so this may be a read error. The chain carries TRBV20-1 and TRBJ2-1; 9 bases match TRBD2. The CDR3 is 19 amino acids. Per the germline V gene, CDR1 is DFQATT and CDR2 is SNEGSKA (reference sequence). The CDR3 sequence: CSAREVASGRTHSYNEEFF. The DNA of the CDR3 is TGCAGTGCTAGAGAGGTTGCCAGCGGGAGGACTCACTCCTACAATGAGGAGTTCTTC.

With regard to this clonotype: This may arise from a read error, as a much more abundant clone is one base away. V gene TRBV7-3 combines with J gene TRBJ2-1; D is unclear. CDR3 length: 14 residues. V was cut by 5 bases and J by 11 bases, with 19 bases left in between. The V gene's germline CDR1 is SGHTA and CDR2 FQGTGA. CDR3 nucleotide sequence: TGTGCCAGCAGCCTACTGCCGGGTCGACATAAGCAGTTCTTC. Translation: CASSLLPGRHKQFF. The entire variable domain, with the rest obtained from reference TRBV7-3 and TRBJ2-1, is as follows: GAGVSQTPSNKVTEKGKYVELRCDPISGHTALYWYRQSLGQGPEFLIYFQGTGAADDSGLPNDRFFAVRPEGSVSTLKIQRTERGDSAVYLCASSLLPGRHKQFFGPGTRLTVL.

There are many counts of this clonotype. The rearrangement uses TRBV7-9 and TRBJ1-1; 9 bases align to TRBD1. Germline V gene data show CDR1 as SEHNR and CDR2 as FQNEAQ (reference sequence). The CDR3 is 15 amino acids. With V trimmed by 5 bases and J by 7 bases, 11 bases remained unmatched. DNA of the CDR3: TGTGCCAGCAGCAAGGCCGGGACAGGGTCAGTTGAAGCTTTCTTT. This codes for CASSKAGTGSVEAFF.

The rearrangement links TRBV5-1 to TRBJ2-3; tentative D call: TRBD1 (5 bases). This CDR3 contains 14 residues. V gave up 2 bases and J gave up 3 bases, with 10 bases separating them. Germline loops: CDR1 SGHRS, CDR2 YFSETQ. CDR3 in amino acids: CASSFHQGTDTQYF. DNA of the CDR3: TGCGCCAGCAGCTTTCATCAGGGAACAGATACGCAGTATTTT.

In its sample, this clonotype was seen many times. CDR3 nucleotides: TGCAGTGCTAGAGACCCGGGGACTAGAGGGTACAATGAGCAGTTCTTC. Encoded protein: CSARDPGTRGYNEQFF. The rearrangement joins TRBV20-1 to TRBJ2-1; the match to TRBD2 covers 8 bases. Trimming removed 0 bases from V and 4 bases from J; junction bases left unmatched: 8. The germline CDR1 and CDR2 sequences are DFQATT and SNEGSKA (reference sequence). The CDR3 contains 16 residues.

This clonotype was detected ten times or more. V and J are TRBV24-1 and TRBJ2-1; the match to TRBD2 covers 11 bases. This CDR3 is 18 amino acids long. Unmatched junction bases numbered 10, after V lost 7 bases and J lost 0 bases. Germline CDR1 is KGHDR and CDR2 is SFDVKD. CDR3 residues: CATSGLAGTKSSYNEQFF. The CDR3 nucleotides are TGTGCCACCAGCGGACTAGCGGGCACCAAGAGCTCCTACAATGAGCAGTTCTTC.

This clonotype was counted ten times or more. This sequence joins TRBV4-2 and TRBJ2-7; TRBD2 aligns across 9 bases. Germline V gene data show CDR1 as LGHNA and CDR2 as YNFKEQ. V lost 2 bases, J lost 4 bases, and 6 bases stayed unmatched. The CDR3 runs 15 residues. The CDR3 DNA follows: TGTGCCAGCAGCCAACCTCTAGCGGGATTATACGAGCAGTACTTC. Its protein product is CASSQPLAGLYEQYF.

There are many counts of this clonotype. This chain joins TRBV7-2 and TRBJ1-3; 7 bases fit TRBD1. Trimming removed 5 bases from V and 4 bases from J; junction bases left unmatched: 5. The CDR3 is 14 amino acids. The germline CDR1 and CDR2 sequences are SGHTA and FQGNSA. This CDR3 reads CASSADRVGNTIYF. The CDR3 DNA is TGTGCCAGCAGCGCAGACAGGGTCGGAAACACCATATATTTT.

The rearrangement uses TRBV4-2 and TRBJ1-4; no definite D call. Trimming took off 3 bases at V and 0 bases at J, with 8 bases between the two ends. Looked up from germline, CDR1 is LGHNA and CDR2 is YNFKEQ. This CDR3 region has 15 residues. The CDR3 DNA follows: TGTGCCAGCAGCCAGGCATTCGCAACTAATGAAAAACTGTTTTTT. Protein sequence: CASSQAFATNEKLFF.

The chain couples TRBV30 to TRBJ2-3; D not resolved. Trimming left V 1 base short and J 7 bases short, with 9 bases between. Germline loops: CDR1 GTSNPN, CDR2 SVGIG (reference sequence). The CDR3 is 12 amino acids. This CDR3 reads CAWSEAENTQYF. DNA for the CDR3: TGTGCCTGGAGTGAGGCTGAGAATACGCAGTATTTT.

This clonotype came up many times. The V gene is TRBV6-1, the J gene TRBJ2-5; 13 nucleotides agree with TRBD2. CDR1 is MNHNS, CDR2 SASEGT, per germline. This CDR3 contains 17 residues. V was pared by 4 bases and J by 5 bases, with 10 bases of the junction left unmatched. This CDR3 is CASSARTSGSLGETQYF. CDR3 sequence (DNA): TGTGCCAGCAGTGCGAGGACTAGCGGGAGCCTCGGGGAGACCCAGTACTTC.

This clonotype was counted once. Given a much more abundant clone one base away, this may be a read error. This CDR3 is CASSNGGRSDTDTQYF. The CDR3 nucleotides read TGTGCCAGCTCAAACGGGGGACGGTCAGACACAGATACGCAGTATTTT. V gene TRBV18 combines with J gene TRBJ2-3, with D possibly being TRBD2 (6 bases). Trimming cost V 5 bases and J 2 bases, with 17 bases left between them. This CDR3 contains 16 residues. The germline CDR1 and CDR2 sequences are KGHSH and LQKENI.

On this clonotype itself: A much larger clone differs by one base, so this may be a read error. The rearrangement links TRBV4-3 to TRBJ2-3; unclear D gene. V lost 0 bases and J 0 bases, leaving 7 bases between the germline ends. CDR1 and CDR2 (germline): LGHNA, YSLEER. The CDR3 is made up of 15 amino acids. CDR3 amino acids: CASSQDQVSTDTQYF. As DNA, the CDR3 is TGCGCCAGCAGCCAAGATCAGGTTAGCACAGATACGCAGTATTTT.

The V gene is TRBV27, the J gene TRBJ2-1; weak D call: TRBD2 (6 bases). Germline loops: CDR1 MNHEY, CDR2 SMNVEV (reference sequence). Trimming left V 2 bases short and J 8 bases short, with 13 bases between. The CDR3 sequence is 14 residues long. The CDR3 protein is CASSLDGTGYEQFF. DNA of the CDR3: TGTGCCAGCAGTTTAGACGGGACTGGGTATGAGCAGTTCTTC.

This clonotype occurred many times. V and J are TRBV5-1 and TRBJ1-1; a weak D match, TRBD1 (5 bases). Trimming pared 1 base from V and 5 bases from J, leaving 9 bases between. Looked up from germline, CDR1 is SGHRS and CDR2 is YFSETQ. This CDR3 is 13 amino acids long. The CDR3 loop is CASSLTRVTEAFF. The CDR3 region has the DNA TGCGCCAGCAGCTTGACCAGGGTGACTGAAGCTTTCTTT.